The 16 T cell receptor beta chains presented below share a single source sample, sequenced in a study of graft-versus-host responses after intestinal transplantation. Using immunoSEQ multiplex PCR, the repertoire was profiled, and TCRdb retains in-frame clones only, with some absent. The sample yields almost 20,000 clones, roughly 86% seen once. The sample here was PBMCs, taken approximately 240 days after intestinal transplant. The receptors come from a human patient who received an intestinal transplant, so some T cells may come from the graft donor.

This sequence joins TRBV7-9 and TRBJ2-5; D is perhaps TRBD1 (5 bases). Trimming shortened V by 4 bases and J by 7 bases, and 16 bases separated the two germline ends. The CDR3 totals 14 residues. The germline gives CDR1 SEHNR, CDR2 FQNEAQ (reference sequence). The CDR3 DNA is TGTGCCAGCAGCTCTGTACAGGATGCCGGGACCCAGTACTTC. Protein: CASSSVQDAGTQYF.

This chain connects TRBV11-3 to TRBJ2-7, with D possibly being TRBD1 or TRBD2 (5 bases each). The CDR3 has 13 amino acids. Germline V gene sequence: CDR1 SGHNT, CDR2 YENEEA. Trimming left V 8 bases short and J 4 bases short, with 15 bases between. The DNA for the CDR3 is TGTGCCAGCCAACCGGGACCGCAATACGAGCAGTACTTC. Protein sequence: CASQPGPQYEQYF.

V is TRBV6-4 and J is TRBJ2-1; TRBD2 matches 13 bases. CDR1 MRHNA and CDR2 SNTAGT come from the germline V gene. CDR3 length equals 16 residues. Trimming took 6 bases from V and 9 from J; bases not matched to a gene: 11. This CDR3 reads CASSLKTSGGESEQFF. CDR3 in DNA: TGTGCCAGCAGCCTCAAAACTAGCGGGGGGGAGAGTGAGCAGTTCTTC.

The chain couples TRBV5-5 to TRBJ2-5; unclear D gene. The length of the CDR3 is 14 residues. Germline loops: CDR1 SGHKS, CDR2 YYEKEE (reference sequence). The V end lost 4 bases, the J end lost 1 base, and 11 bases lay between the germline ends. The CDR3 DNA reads TGTGCCAGCAGCCAAGTTGTCCTCCAAGAGACCCAGTACTTC. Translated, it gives CASSQVVLQETQYF.

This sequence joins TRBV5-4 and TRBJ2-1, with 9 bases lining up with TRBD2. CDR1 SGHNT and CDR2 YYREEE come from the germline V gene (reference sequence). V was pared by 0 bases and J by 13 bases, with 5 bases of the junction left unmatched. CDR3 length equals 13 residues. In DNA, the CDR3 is TGTGCCAGCAGCTTGGAGGTTAGCGGGGGACAGTTCTTC. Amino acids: CASSLEVSGGQFF.

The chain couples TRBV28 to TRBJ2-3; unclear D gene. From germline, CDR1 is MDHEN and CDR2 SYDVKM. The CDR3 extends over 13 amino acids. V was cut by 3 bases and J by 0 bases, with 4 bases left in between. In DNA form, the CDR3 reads TGTGCCAGCAGTTTGACTAGCACAGATACGCAGTATTTT. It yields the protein CASSLTSTDTQYF.

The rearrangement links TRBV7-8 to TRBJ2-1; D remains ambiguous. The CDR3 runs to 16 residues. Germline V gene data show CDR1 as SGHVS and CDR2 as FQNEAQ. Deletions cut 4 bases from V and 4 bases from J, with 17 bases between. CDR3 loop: CASSYTLTPRYNEQFF. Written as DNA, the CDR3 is TGTGCCAGCAGCTATACTCTCACCCCGAGGTACAATGAGCAGTTCTTC.

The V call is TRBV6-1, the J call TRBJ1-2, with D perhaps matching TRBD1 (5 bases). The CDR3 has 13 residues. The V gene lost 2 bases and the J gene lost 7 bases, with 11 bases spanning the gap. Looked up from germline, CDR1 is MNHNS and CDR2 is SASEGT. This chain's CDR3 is CASSESRGVGYTF. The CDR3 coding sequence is TGTGCCAGCAGTGAAAGTAGGGGAGTTGGCTACACCTTC.

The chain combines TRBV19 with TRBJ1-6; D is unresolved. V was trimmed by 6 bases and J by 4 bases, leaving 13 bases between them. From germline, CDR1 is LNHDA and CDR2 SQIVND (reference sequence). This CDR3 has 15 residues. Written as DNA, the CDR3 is TGTGCCAGTAGGACGAGTCGAGGTTATAATTCACCCCTCCACTTT. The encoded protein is CASRTSRGYNSPLHF.

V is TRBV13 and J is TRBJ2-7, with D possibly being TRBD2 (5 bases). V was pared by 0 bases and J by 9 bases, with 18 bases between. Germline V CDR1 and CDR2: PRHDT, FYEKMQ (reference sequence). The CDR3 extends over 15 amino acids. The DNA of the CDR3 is TGTGCCAGCAGCTTAGGCCGCGGGTACAGCCTCGGGCAGTACTTC. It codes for CASSLGRGYSLGQYF. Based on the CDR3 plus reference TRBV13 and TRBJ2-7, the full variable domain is AAGVIQSPRHLIKEKRETATLKCYPIPRHDTVYWYQQGPGQDPQFLISFYEKMQSDKGSIPDRFSAQQFSDYHSELNMSSLELGDSALYFCASSLGRGYSLGQYFGPGTRLTVT.

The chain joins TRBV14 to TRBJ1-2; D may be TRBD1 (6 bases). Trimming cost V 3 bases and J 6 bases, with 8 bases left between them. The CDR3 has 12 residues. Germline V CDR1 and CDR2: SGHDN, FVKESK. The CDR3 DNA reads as TGTGCCAGCAGCCAGTCAGGGGATGGCTACACCTTC. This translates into CASSQSGDGYTF.

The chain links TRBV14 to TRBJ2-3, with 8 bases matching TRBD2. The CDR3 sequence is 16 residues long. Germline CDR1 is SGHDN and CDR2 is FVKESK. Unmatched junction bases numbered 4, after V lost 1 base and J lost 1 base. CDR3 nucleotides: TGTGCCAGCAGCCAAGGGCTAGCGGGTGGCACAGATACGCAGTATTTT. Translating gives CASSQGLAGGTDTQYF.

CDR3 nucleotide sequence: TGCGCCAGCACTAATGGAAGAAAGGGATTCTCAGAGACCCAGTACTTC. This codes for CASTNGRKGFSETQYF. The chain links TRBV10-1 to TRBJ2-5, with D hard to call. Between the trimmed V and J ends, which lost 7 bases and 4 bases, there was a span of 22 bases. The CDR3 totals 16 residues. Germline values: CDR1 WNHNN, CDR2 SYGVQD (reference sequence).

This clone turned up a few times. Written as DNA, the CDR3 is TGTGCCAGCACCGAGTGGGACAGCCTCTCTGGAAACACCATATATTTT. Translation: CASTEWDSLSGNTIYF. The genes are TRBV2 and TRBJ1-3, with 7 bases matching TRBD1. Germline CDR1 and CDR2: SNHLY and FYNNEI. This CDR3 has 16 residues. The V and J ends lost 7 bases and 0 bases, in that order; junction bases with no gene match: 9.

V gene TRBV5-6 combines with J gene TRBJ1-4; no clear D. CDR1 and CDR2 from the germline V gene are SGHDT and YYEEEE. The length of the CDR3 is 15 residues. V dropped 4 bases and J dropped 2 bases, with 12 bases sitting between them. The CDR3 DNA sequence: TGTGCCAGCAGCCGAGCGCCAGTCACTAATGAAAAACTGTTTTTT. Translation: CASSRAPVTNEKLFF. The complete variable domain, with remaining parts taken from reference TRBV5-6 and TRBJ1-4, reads DAGVTQSPTHLIKTRGQQVTLRCSPKSGHDTVSWYQQALGQGPQFIFQYYEEEERQRGNFPDRFSGHQFPNYSSELNVNALLLGDSALYLCASSRAPVTNEKLFFGSGTQLSVL.

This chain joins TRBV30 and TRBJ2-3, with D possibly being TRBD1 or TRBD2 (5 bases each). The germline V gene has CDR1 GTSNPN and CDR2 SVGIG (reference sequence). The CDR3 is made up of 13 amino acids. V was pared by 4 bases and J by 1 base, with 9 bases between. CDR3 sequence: CAWMGVRTDTQYF. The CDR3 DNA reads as TGTGCCTGGATGGGGGTCCGCACAGATACGCAGTATTTT.